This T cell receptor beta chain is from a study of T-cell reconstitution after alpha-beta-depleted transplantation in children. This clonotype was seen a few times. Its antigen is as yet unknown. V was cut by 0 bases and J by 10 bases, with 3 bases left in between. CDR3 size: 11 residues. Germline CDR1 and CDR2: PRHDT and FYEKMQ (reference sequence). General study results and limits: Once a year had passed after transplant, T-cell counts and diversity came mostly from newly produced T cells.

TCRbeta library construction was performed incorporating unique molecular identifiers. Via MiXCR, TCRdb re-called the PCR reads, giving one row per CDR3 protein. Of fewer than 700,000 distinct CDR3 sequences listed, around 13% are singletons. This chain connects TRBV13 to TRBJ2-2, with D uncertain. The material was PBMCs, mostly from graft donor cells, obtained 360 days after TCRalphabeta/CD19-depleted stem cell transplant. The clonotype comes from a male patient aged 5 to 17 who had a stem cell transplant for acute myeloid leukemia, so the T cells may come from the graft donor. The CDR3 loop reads CASSLGLELFF. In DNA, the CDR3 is TGTGCCAGCAGCTTAGGACTGGAGCTGTTTTTT.